A single sample is the source of the 26 T cell receptor beta chains below, sequenced in a study of CD8+CD57+ T cells in acquired aplastic anemia. Patients sequenced had flow cytometry evidence of CD8+CD57+ cell expansion. The study profiled TCR beta VDJ and CDR3 using genomic DNA as template. TCRdb reanalysed the reads using MiXCR and keeps one entry per CDR3 protein. The sample consists of 200,000 to 300,000 distinct CDR3 sequences, around 82% of them appearing once. The sample taken for sequencing was sorted CD4+, CD8+, or CD8+CD57+ T cells (not recorded which) from PBMCs. Source of these receptors: a human donor with aplastic anemia.

On this clonotype: One junction end disagrees with the germline gene, perhaps due to a read error. V is TRBV2 and J is TRBJ1-2, with D perhaps TRBD1 (5 bases). Germline CDR1 reads SNHLY; CDR2 reads FYNNEI. This CDR3 contains 15 residues. CDR3 sequence: CASSVTASYDYTYAF. The CDR3 region has the DNA TGTGCCAGCAGCGTGACAGCATCCTATGACTACACCTACGCCTTC.

V is TRBV25-1 and J is TRBJ2-7, with TRBD1 as a possible D gene (5 bases). CDR1 is MGHDK and CDR2 is SYGVNS in the germline V gene. CDR3 length: 13 residues. CDR3 protein: CPCAGGATDEQYF. The CDR3 DNA reads TGTCCCTGCGCTGGCGGTGCGACAGACGAGCAGTACTTC.

This sequence joins TRBV5-6 and TRBJ2-1, with D perhaps TRBD1 or TRBD2 (6 bases each). V shed 5 bases and J shed 8 bases, with 11 bases lying between them. CDR3 length equals 12 residues. Germline V lookup: CDR1 SGHDT, CDR2 YYEEEE. DNA for the CDR3: TGTGCCAGCAGAATGGAGGGGGATGAGCAGTTCTTC. Its translation is CASRMEGDEQFF.

V and J are TRBV6-2 or TRBV6-3 and TRBJ2-7; D possibly corresponds to TRBD2 (7 bases). Germline V gives CDR1 MNHEY, CDR2 SVGEGT. The CDR3 covers 12 residues. The DNA of the CDR3 is TGTGCGCAGAGGGGGGGTGGCTACGAGCAGTACTTC. It encodes CAQRGGGYEQYF.

As for this clonotype: Because the CDR3 is missing its conserved closing phenylalanine or tryptophan, this is likely a read error. The limits of the CDR3 on the DNA are not certain, so only TCRdb's listed CDR3 is given. V is TRBV7-3 and J is TRBJ2-3; TRBD2, the table's D call, lacks a check against the DNA. CDR1 and CDR2 (germline): SGHTA, FQGTGA. The CDR3 totals 13 residues, both ends included. The CDR3 sequence is CASSYGGTWGETQ.

The chain couples TRBV11-1 to TRBJ2-3; D could derive from TRBD1 or TRBD2 (6 bases each). CDR1 is SGHAT, CDR2 FQDESV, per germline (reference sequence). CDR3 length equals 13 residues. The ends were cut back, 11 bases at V and 4 bases at J, with 16 bases in the middle. The CDR3 nucleotides are TGTGCCTCTCGGCTGGGGGGCGCAGATACGCAGTATTTT. It encodes CASRLGGADTQYF.

The chain has TRBV7-6 and TRBJ2-5; D perhaps matches TRBD1 (6 bases). The germline V and J ends were trimmed by 4 bases and 1 base, with 13 bases remaining between them. Germline CDR1 SGHVS, CDR2 FNYEAQ. This CDR3 comprises 15 residues. CDR3 coding DNA: TGTGCCAGCAGCTCACCAAGGGGGACCCAAGAGACCCAGTACTTC. Translation gives CASSSPRGTQETQYF. Using reference TRBV7-6 and TRBJ2-5 for the parts outside the CDR3, the full variable domain is GAGVSQSPRYKVTKRGQDVALRCDPISGHVSLYWYRQALGQGPEFLTYFNYEAQQDKSGLPNDRFSAERPEGSISTLTIQRTEQRDSAMYRCASSSPRGTQETQYFGPGTRLLVL.

V gene TRBV7-8 combines with J gene TRBJ2-6, with D tentatively TRBD2 (5 bases). Germline values: CDR1 SGHVS, CDR2 FQNEAQ. This CDR3 is 16 amino acids long. The V end was cut by 3 bases, the J end by 7 bases, with 16 bases between. The CDR3 DNA reads TGTGCCAGCAGCTTTCCGGGAAACTACACAGCCAACGTCCTGACTTTC. Protein product: CASSFPGNYTANVLTF.

This clonotype is a singleton in its sample. The conserved phenylalanine or tryptophan normally closing the CDR3 is absent here, so this likely arose from a read error. The DNA is omitted, as the CDR3 cannot be located on it reliably, and the CDR3 follows TCRdb's listing. The chain combines TRBV7-2 with TRBJ1-2; whether TRBD1, the table's D call, matches the DNA was not checked. With termini counted, the CDR3 has 13 amino acids. Germline-derived CDR1 and CDR2 are SGHTA and FQGNSA. CDR3 amino acids: CASSQGQGAGCST.

The chain has TRBV2 and TRBJ2-1; TRBD2 might be the D (6 bases). The germline gives CDR1 SNHLY, CDR2 FYNNEI. The CDR3 extends over 13 amino acids. Trimming pared 11 bases from V and 8 bases from J, leaving 19 bases between. For the CDR3, the DNA is TGTGCCGCTAGTGATGGGGGGATCTATGAGCAGTTCTTC. Its translation is CAASDGGIYEQFF.

As concerns this clonotype: No conserved phenylalanine or tryptophan is present at the end of the CDR3, so a read error is the likely explanation. No DNA is shown, since the ends of the CDR3 on it are uncertain; the CDR3 is the one TCRdb lists. This chain links TRBV2 with TRBJ2-3; the table's D call TRBD1 went unverified against the DNA. 13 amino acids form the CDR3, both terminal residues included. Germline V CDR1 and CDR2: SNHLY, FYNNEI. The CDR3 loop is CASRGGGGANTYV.

This clonotype appeared a single time. Germline and junction disagree at one end, which may indicate a read error. The chain has TRBV2 and TRBJ2-3; 7 nucleotides agree with TRBD2. Per the germline V gene, CDR1 is SNHLY and CDR2 is FYNNEI. This CDR3 has 15 amino acids. The CDR3 region is CASSGGGGRTTKDFF. The CDR3 DNA sequence: TGTGCCAGCAGTGGGGGGGGAGGGAGGACAACTAAAGATTTCTTT.

On this clonotype itself: A read error is likely, as this CDR3 ends without the conserved phenylalanine or tryptophan. Because the CDR3's place on the DNA is in doubt, the DNA is left out and the CDR3 is given as listed by TCRdb. This chain links TRBV10-3 with TRBJ1-4. The CDR3 length equals 17 residues, ends included. Per germline, CDR1 ENHRY and CDR2 SYGVKD. CDR3 amino acids: CAISGTSGDSNEQYVGP.

In its sample, this clonotype was seen once. This likely comes from a read error, as the CDR3 has no conserved phenylalanine or tryptophan at its end. It is unclear where the CDR3 begins or ends on the DNA, so no DNA is shown, and the CDR3 is as TCRdb lists it. The chain couples TRBV2 to TRBJ2-1; the table's D call, TRBD1, has no DNA check behind it. Inclusive of both ends, the CDR3 amounts to 16 amino acids. Per the germline V gene, CDR1 is SNHLY and CDR2 is FYNNEI. The CDR3 protein is CASSDGGGIRETQYFG.

Points on this clonotype: An end of the junction does not agree with germline; a read error may underlie this. This chain links TRBV4-1 with TRBJ1-1; 8 nucleotides align to TRBD1. The germline gives CDR1 MGHRA, CDR2 YSYEKL. The CDR3 contains 12 residues. CDR3: CTSRTGTIEAFF. CDR3 nucleotides: TGCACCAGCAGGACAGGGACGATTGAAGCTTTCTTT.

This chain connects TRBV7-9 to TRBJ2-7, with D uncertain. This CDR3 contains 15 residues. V shed 5 bases and J shed 9 bases, with 23 bases lying between them. Germline lookup yields CDR1 SEHNR and CDR2 FQNEAQ (reference sequence). Written as DNA, the CDR3 is TGTGCCAGCAGCGTGCTACAGCCCGAGCTGTTCGTGCAGTACTTC. Protein: CASSVLQPELFVQYF.

This chain connects TRBV13 to TRBJ2-5, with no clear D. CDR3 length equals 12 residues. Germline V gives CDR1 PRHDT, CDR2 FYEKMQ (reference sequence). V was cut by 11 bases and J by 5 bases, with 15 bases left in between. The CDR3 bases are TGTGCCGGCCAGTCGGCTAGGGAGACCCAGTACTTC. Residues: CAGQSARETQYF.

As regards this clonotype: The CDR3 ends on some other residue instead of the conserved phenylalanine or tryptophan, so this is likely a read error. The DNA is omitted, as the CDR3 cannot be located on it reliably, and the CDR3 follows TCRdb's listing. V usage is TRBV7-3 and J usage is TRBJ2-3. The length of the CDR3 is 12 amino acids, counting both ends. The germline V gene encodes CDR1 SGHTA and CDR2 FQGTGA. The CDR3 reads CASSLAKRRHYN.

Comment on this clonotype: It is likely a read error, because the conserved phenylalanine at the end of the CDR3 is missing. No DNA is shown, since the ends of the CDR3 on it are uncertain; the CDR3 is the one TCRdb lists. This chain joins TRBV7-9 and TRBJ1-2; TRBD1 was called by the table and not checked on the DNA. CDR1 and CDR2 from the germline V gene are SEHNR and FQNEAQ (reference sequence). The CDR3 is 13 amino acids in total, end residues counted. Here the CDR3 reads CASSPALGRNTGE.

The chain couples TRBV9 to TRBJ1-2; D perhaps matches TRBD1 (6 bases). From germline, CDR1 is SGDLS and CDR2 YYNGEE. The V end was cut by 0 bases, the J end by 8 bases, with 20 bases between. CDR3 length: 16 residues. This chain's CDR3 is CASSVGGGATDTGYTF. DNA for the CDR3: TGTGCCAGCAGCGTAGGAGGGGGGGCAACCGATACGGGCTACACCTTC.

The chain carries TRBV7-9 and TRBJ2-7; D remains ambiguous. CDR1 and CDR2 (germline): SEHNR, FQNEAQ (reference sequence). The CDR3 loop spans 12 amino acids. Trimming left V 9 bases short and J 6 bases short, with 15 bases between. The CDR3 spells CARRLDRAEQYV. Here the CDR3 DNA reads TGTGCCAGAAGGTTAGATAGAGCCGAGCAGTACGTC.

As for this clonotype: The germline gene is not matched at one end of the junction; a read error may be the cause. The rearrangement joins TRBV7-8 to TRBJ2-3; 8 positions agree with TRBD1. The germline V gene encodes CDR1 SGHVS and CDR2 FQNEAQ. This CDR3 has 14 residues. The CDR3 DNA reads TGTGCCAGCAGCTTCGCAGGACAGGGTGTTAGCTCTGAGTTT. Its translation is CASSFAGQGVSSEF.

With respect to this clonotype: The junction does not match germline at one end; this may be a read error. V and J are TRBV7-9 and TRBJ2-3; 10 bases align to TRBD2. Germline assignment: CDR1 SEHNR and CDR2 FQNEAQ (reference sequence). The CDR3 runs 14 residues. The CDR3 bases are TGTGCCAGCAGCCCAGGAGCGGGGGGGCGGGCGCAGCAGTTT. Its translation: CASSPGAGGRAQQF.

As for this clonotype: Likely a read error: the CDR3 ends without its conserved phenylalanine or tryptophan. The DNA is left out, because the CDR3 cannot be placed on it with certainty; the CDR3 is given as TCRdb lists it. The V gene is TRBV7-8, the J gene TRBJ2-3; the table's D call of TRBD1 was not tested on the DNA. Including both end residues, the CDR3 is 13 amino acids long. CDR1 SGHVS and CDR2 FQNEAQ come from the germline V gene. The CDR3 sequence is CASRVGGTDTEEL.

This clonotype was picked up a small number of times. J is TRBJ1-5 and V is TRBV20-1, with 8 bases fitting TRBD1. Trimming at V came to 0 bases and at J to 7 bases, leaving 14 bases not matched to a gene. Germline values: CDR1 DFQATT, CDR2 SNEGSKA (reference sequence). The CDR3 loop spans 17 amino acids. This CDR3 is CSARDMEGTGEVQPQHF. The CDR3 DNA is TGCAGTGCTAGAGATATGGAGGGGACAGGTGAAGTCCAGCCCCAGCATTTT.

This clonotype has more than one count but fewer than ten. The chain has TRBV2 and TRBJ2-3; 8 nucleotides align to TRBD2. The CDR3 spans 13 residues. The germline V gene encodes CDR1 SNHLY and CDR2 FYNNEI. CDR3 loop: CSSWAGGPDTQYF. CDR3 coding DNA: TGTAGCAGCTGGGCGGGGGGTCCCGATACGCAGTATTTT.